The TCR beta chain under discussion was sequenced for a study of regulatory T cells in long-lasting Graves disease (dated by TCRdb to the early 2020s). As for the study more broadly: Antithyroid drugs had been taken for less than 3 months by newly diagnosed Graves' disease patients. A total of around 35 samples underwent TCR sequencing, from roughly 13 patients with persistent Graves' disease and approximately 20 patients with newly diagnosed Graves' disease. The study was conducted in China and was registered as a clinical trial. Patients with persistent Graves' disease were compared with patients with newly diagnosed Graves' disease using TCR sequencing and RNA sequencing of peripheral blood.

The investigation overall reported the following: The authors noted that the small sample size was a limitation that may lower accuracy. Only the TCR beta chain was sequenced and analyzed. Compared with newly diagnosed patients, persistent Graves' disease patients had lower TCR Shannon entropy and fewer highly expanded clones, which suggests clonal expansion. Because the primary lesion, thyroid tissue, could not be accessed, the study looked at peripheral blood alone. A larger number of public clonotypes was shared among persistent patients (approximately 2,500) than among newly diagnosed patients (approximately 1,000).

The library relied on multiplex PCR. Sequencing used an Illumina HiSeq 4000. To build TCR beta libraries, CDR3 regions were amplified by Arm-PCR using iRepertoire HTBI primers. PCR products were gel purified before sequencing. The published analysis was carried out like this. Across samples, roughly 60 TRBV and 13 to 15 TRBJ segments were identified and used for gene usage analysis of CDR3 amino acid clonotypes. COPE and FqMerger were used to merge filtered high-quality paired reads into contigs. BLAST was used to align contigs to the IMGT TRBV, TRBD and TRBJ reference genes, and CDR3 was defined following IMGT. Any clonotype with a frequency above 0.1% was counted as a highly expanded clone. Shannon entropy served as the measure of repertoire diversity, while the Gini coefficient captured V-J evenness. A clonotype found in more than one individual was treated as public. TCRdb itself trimmed the public reads at Q25 with fastp, ran MiXCR and retained productive beta chains. Merged by CDR3 protein, the rows form single entries marked with the most common genes and DNA. The V and J calls reflect TCRdb's pipeline rather than the authors' work. The sample includes 200,000 to 250,000 distinct CDR3 sequences, with around 20% observed a single time. About 14% of the sample is in the top ten clones.

The label giving this sample's time point can be read as: newly diagnosed GD, antithyroid drugs for less than 3 months. RNA was extracted from PBMCs in TRIzol for both TCR sequencing and RNA sequencing. The diagnosis of Graves' disease followed American Thyroid Association guidelines. Patients were recruited from an endocrinology department in Xi'an, China. From each patient, 7.5 to 9.5 milliliters of peripheral blood was collected into an EDTA anticoagulant tube. Ficoll Paque Plus density gradient separation was used to isolate PBMCs, and no further T cell sorting was done. An Agilent 2100 Bioanalyzer and agarose gel were used to check RNA quality, and a NanoDrop 2000 was used to measure RNA concentration. This clonotype was recorded many times. The clone's antigen remains unknown. One junction end disagrees with the germline gene, perhaps due to a read error. Here the sequenced sample was peripheral blood mononuclear cells (PBMCs), taken at new diagnosis, from a patient treated with antithyroid drugs. This clonotype was obtained from a female donor with Graves disease.

For the CDR3, the sequence is CASREGTAQETQYF. The nucleotide sequence is TGTGCCAGCAGAGAAGGGACAGCCCAAGAGACCCAGTACTTC. The chain is encoded by TRBV6-1 joined to TRBJ2-5; TRBD1 lines up with 7 middle nucleotides. From cysteine to phenylalanine, the CDR3 is 14 amino acids long. Just CDR3 DNA is preserved here, 42 bases in frame from base 1. The germline V gene yields MNHNS for CDR1 and SASEGT for CDR2.